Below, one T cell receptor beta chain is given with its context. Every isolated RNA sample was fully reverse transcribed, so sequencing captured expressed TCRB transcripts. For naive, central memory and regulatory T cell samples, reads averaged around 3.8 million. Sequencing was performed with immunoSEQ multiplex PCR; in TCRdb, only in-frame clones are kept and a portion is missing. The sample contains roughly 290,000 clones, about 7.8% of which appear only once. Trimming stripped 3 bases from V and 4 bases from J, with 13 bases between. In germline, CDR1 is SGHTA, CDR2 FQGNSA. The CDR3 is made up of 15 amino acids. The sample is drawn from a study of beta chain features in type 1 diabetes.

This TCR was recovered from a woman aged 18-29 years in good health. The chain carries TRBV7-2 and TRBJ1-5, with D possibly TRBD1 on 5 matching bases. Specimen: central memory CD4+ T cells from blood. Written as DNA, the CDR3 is TGTGCCAGCAGCTTTAGTGGGGCCCAAAATCAGCCCCAGCATTTT. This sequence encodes CASSFSGAQNQPQHF.